This TCR beta chain appears in the sequencing data of a study of blood T cell repertoires in COVID-19. The wider study: Some COVID-19 samples were acute and others convalescent; all came from the United States, Italy and Spain. T cells, B-cell-depleted T cells, or PBMCs provided the cDNA or gDNA that served as material.

Authors' processing steps: Estimation of nucleated cell counts was performed using reference gene primer amplification. Only in-frame clones appear in the TCRdb table, and some are missing; sequencing was by immunoSEQ multiplex PCR. V, J and clone size are those of that table, while D and trimming were read from the DNA. The sample contains about 170,000 clones, 88% of which appear only once. The receptor was derived from a man aged 50 to 60 who had recovered from COVID-19. The sequencing sample was made of peripheral blood.

CDR3 protein: CASSEALKPGLNYGYTF. The DNA for the CDR3 is TGTGCCAGCAGTGAAGCGCTGAAGCCGGGACTTAATTATGGCTACACCTTC. The genes are TRBV6-1 and TRBJ1-2; possible D gene TRBD1, 5 bases. V gave up 0 bases and J gave up 5 bases, with 19 bases separating them. Germline V gene sequence: CDR1 MNHNS, CDR2 SASEGT. This CDR3 has 17 amino acids.